This T cell receptor (beta chain) is drawn from a study of cytomegalovirus exposure and HLA in healthy donors. Study findings and constraints: The TCR clusters that emerged in the first cohort tended, a later analysis found, to co-occur in the 120 validation repertoires. Among TCR beta chains, those listed as cytomegalovirus-associated numbered approximately 150.

The table came from immunoSEQ multiplex PCR; TCRdb's copy has only in-frame clones and leaves some out. The sample includes fewer than 150,000 clones, about 90% seen only once; the top ten take about 7.9%. The germline V gene encodes CDR1 SGHTA and CDR2 FQGTGA. V was pared by 1 base and J by 4 bases, with 15 bases between. The CDR3 has 16 amino acids. The sample holds one count of this clone. Its antigen remains unknown. Sequenced sample: PBMCs. The rearrangement links TRBV7-3 to TRBJ2-3; the D gene is possibly TRBD2 (6 bases). This TCR was sampled from a woman aged 18-29 years in good health and CMV-seropositive. CDR3 protein: CASSLNPRLGADTQYF. CDR3 bases: TGTGCCAGCAGCTTAAATCCGAGACTAGGAGCAGATACGCAGTATTTT. The full variable domain, in which reference TRBV7-3 and TRBJ2-3 provide the parts outside the CDR3, is GAGVSQTPSNKVTEKGKYVELRCDPISGHTALYWYRQSLGQGPEFLIYFQGTGAADDSGLPNDRFFAVRPEGSVSTLKIQRTERGDSAVYLCASSLNPRLGADTQYFGPGTRLTVL.